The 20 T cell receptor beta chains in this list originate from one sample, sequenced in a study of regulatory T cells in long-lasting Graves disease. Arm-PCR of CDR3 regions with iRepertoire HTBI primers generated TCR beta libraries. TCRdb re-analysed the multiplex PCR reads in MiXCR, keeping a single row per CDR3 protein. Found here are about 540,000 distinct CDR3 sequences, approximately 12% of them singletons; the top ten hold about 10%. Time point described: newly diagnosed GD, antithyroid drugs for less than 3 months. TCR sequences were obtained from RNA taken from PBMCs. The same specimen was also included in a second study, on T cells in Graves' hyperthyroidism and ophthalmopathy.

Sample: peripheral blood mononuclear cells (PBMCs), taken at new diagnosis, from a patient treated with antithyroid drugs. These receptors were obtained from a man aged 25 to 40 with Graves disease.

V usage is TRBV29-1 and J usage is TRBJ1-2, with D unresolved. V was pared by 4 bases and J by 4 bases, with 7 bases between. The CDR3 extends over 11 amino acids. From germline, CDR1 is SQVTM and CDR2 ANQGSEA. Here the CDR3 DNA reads TGCAGCGTTGTCGAGATCTATGGCTACACCTTC. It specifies CSVVEIYGYTF.

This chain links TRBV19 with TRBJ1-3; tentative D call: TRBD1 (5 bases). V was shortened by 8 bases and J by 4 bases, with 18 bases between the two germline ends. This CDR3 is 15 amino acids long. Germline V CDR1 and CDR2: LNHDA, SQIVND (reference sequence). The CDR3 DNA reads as TGTGCCAGTCGTCCATGGGGGTTCTCCGGAAACACCATATATTTT. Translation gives CASRPWGFSGNTIYF.

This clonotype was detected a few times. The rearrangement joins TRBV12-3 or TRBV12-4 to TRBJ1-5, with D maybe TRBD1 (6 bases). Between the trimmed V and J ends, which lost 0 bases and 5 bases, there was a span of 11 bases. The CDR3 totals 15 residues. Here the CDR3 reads CASSLAGQRDQPQHF. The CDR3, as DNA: TGTGCCAGCAGTTTAGCCGGACAGAGGGATCAGCCCCAGCATTTT.

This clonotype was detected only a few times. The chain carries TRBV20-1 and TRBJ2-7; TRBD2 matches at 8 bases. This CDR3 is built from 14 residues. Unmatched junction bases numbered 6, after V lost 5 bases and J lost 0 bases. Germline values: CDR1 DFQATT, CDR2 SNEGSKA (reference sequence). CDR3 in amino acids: CSAERESFSYEQYF. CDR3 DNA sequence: TGCAGTGCTGAGCGGGAGAGCTTCTCCTACGAGCAGTACTTC.

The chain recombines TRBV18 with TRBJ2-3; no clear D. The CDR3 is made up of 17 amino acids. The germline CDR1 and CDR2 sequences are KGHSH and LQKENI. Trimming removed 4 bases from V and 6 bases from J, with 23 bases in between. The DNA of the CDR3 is TGTGCCAGCTCACTTTCCATCGTGCCGGAAGGACGGGATACGCAGTATTTT. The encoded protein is CASSLSIVPEGRDTQYF.

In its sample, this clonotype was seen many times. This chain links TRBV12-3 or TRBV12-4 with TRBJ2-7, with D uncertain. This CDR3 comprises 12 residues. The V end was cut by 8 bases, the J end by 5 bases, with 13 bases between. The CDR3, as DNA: TGTGCCAGCTGCCTTGGGTCCAACGAGCAGTACTTC. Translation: CASCLGSNEQYF.

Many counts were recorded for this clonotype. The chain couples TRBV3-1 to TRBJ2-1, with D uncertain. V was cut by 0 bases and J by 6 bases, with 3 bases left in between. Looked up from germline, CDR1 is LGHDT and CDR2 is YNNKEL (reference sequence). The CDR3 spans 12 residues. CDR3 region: CASSQEINEQFF. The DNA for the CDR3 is TGTGCCAGCAGCCAAGAAATCAATGAGCAGTTCTTC.

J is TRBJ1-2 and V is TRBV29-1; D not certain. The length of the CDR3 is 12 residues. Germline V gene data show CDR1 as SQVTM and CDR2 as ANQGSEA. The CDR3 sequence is CSGRTENYGYTF. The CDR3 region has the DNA TGCAGTGGACGGACGGAGAACTATGGCTACACCTTC.

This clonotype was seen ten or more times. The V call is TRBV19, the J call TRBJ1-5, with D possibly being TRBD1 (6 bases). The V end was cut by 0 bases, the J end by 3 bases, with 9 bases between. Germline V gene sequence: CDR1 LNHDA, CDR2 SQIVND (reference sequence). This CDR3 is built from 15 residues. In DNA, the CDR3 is TGTGCCAGTAGTATAGAGGGGGCTACCAATCAGCCCCAGCATTTT. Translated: CASSIEGATNQPQHF.

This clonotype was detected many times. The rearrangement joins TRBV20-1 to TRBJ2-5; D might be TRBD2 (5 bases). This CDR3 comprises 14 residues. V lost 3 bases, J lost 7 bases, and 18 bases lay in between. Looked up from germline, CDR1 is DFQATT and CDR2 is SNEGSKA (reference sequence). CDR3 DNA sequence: TGCAGTGCTAGTTTTAGCGACGGTGGTAGGACCCAGTACTTC. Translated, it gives CSASFSDGGRTQYF.

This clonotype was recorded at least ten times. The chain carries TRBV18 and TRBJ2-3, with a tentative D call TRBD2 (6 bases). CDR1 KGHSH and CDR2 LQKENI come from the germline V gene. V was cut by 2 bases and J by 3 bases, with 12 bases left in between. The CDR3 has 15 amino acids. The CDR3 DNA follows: TGTGCCAGCTCACCAATGGCGGGATCGACAGATACGCAGTATTTT. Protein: CASSPMAGSTDTQYF.

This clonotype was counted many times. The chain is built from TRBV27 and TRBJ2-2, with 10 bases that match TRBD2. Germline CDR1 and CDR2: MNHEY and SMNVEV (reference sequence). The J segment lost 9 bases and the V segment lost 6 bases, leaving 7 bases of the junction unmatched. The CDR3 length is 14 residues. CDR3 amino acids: CASRPTSGFRELFF. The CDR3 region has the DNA TGTGCCAGCAGACCGACTAGCGGGTTCCGGGAGCTGTTTTTT.

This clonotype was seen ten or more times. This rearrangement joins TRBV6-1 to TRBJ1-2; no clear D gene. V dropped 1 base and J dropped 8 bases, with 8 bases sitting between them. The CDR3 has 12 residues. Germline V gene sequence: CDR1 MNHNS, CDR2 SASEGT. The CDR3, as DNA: TGTGCCAGCAGTGAAGGGGAAACCGGCTACACCTTC. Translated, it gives CASSEGETGYTF.

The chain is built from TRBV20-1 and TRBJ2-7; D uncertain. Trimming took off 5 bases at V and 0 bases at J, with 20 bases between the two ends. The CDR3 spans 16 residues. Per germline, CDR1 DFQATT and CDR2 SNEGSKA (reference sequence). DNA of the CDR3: TGCAGTGCTGGGATAGAGTTCGGTATCAACTCCTACGAGCAGTACTTC. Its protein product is CSAGIEFGINSYEQYF.

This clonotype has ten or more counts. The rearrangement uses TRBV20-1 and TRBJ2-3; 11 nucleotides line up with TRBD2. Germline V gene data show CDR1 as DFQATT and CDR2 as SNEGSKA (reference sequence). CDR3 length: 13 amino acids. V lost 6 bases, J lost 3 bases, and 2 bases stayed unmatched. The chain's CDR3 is CSAPSGRTDTQYF. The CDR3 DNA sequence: TGCAGTGCACCTAGCGGGAGGACAGATACGCAGTATTTT.

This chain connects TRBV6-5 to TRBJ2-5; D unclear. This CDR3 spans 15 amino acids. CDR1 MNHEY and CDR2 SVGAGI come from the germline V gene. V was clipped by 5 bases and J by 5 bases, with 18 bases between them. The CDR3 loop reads CASSEVATLRETQYF. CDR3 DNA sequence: TGTGCCAGCAGTGAAGTGGCTACCCTCAGGGAGACCCAGTACTTC.

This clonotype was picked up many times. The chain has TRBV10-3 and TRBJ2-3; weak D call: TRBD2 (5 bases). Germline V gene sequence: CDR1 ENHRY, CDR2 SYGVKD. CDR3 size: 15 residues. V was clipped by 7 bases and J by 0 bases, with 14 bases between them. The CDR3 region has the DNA TGTGCCATCAAGTTCGGGGATTCTAGCACAGATACGCAGTATTTT. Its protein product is CAIKFGDSSTDTQYF.

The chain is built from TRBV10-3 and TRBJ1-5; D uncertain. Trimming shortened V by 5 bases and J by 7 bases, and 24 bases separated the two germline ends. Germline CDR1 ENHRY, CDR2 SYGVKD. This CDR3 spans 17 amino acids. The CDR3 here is CAISKAPLGVFRQPQHF. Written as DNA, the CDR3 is TGTGCCATCAGTAAGGCTCCCCTCGGGGTCTTCAGGCAGCCCCAGCATTTT.

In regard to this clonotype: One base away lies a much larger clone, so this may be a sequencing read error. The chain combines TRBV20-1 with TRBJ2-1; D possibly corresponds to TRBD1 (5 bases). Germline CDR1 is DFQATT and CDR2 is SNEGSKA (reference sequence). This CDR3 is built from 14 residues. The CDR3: CSARVDSSYNEQSF. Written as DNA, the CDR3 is TGCAGTGCTAGGGTCGACAGCTCCTACAATGAGCAGTCCTTC.

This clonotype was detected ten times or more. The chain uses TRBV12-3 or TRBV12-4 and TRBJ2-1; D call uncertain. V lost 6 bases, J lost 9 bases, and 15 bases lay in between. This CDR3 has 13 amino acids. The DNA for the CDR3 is TGTGCCAGCAGCCAAATATCGGGCGGTGAGCAGTTCTTC. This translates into CASSQISGGEQFF.